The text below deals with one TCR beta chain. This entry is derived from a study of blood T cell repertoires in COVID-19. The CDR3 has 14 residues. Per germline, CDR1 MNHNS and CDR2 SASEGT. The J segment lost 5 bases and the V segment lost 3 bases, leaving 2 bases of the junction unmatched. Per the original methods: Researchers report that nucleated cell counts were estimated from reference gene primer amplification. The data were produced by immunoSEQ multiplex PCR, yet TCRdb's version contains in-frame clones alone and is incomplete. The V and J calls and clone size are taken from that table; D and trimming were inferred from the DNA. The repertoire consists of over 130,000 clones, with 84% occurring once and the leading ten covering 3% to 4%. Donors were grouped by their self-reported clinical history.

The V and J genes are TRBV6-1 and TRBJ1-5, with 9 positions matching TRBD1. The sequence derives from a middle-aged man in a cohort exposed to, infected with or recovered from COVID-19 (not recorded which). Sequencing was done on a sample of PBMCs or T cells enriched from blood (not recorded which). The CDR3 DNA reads TGTGCCAGCAGTGAGGACAGGGGATATCAGCCCCAGCATTTT. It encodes CASSEDRGYQPQHF.